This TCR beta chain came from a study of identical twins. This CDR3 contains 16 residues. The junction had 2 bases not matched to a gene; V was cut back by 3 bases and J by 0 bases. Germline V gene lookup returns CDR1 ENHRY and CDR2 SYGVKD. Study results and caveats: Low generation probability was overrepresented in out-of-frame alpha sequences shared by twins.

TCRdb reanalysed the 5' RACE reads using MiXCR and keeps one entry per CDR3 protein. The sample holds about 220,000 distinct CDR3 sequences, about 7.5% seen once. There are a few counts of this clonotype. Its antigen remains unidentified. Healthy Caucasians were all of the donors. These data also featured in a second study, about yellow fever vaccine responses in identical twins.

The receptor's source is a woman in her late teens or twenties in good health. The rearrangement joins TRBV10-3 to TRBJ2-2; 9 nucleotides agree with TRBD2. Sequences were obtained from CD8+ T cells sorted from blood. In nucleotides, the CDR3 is TGTGCCATCAGTGATGGCGGGGGGGCGAACACCGGGGAGCTGTTTTTT. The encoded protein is CAISDGGGANTGELFF.